The 23 T cell receptor beta chains below come from one sample, sequenced in a study of control samples from healthy donors and cancer patients. Repertoires were generated with immunoSEQ multiplex PCR, while TCRdb's copy carries only in-frame clones and drops some. The sample yields about 57,000 clones, approximately 90% seen once. Sample: PBMCs. The source of these receptors is a man under 40 with colorectal cancer.

The chain combines TRBV19 with TRBJ1-5; no clear D gene. The germline V gene has CDR1 LNHDA and CDR2 SQIVND (reference sequence). The V gene lost 7 bases and the J gene lost 2 bases, with 15 bases spanning the gap. The CDR3 is made up of 15 amino acids. In DNA, the CDR3 is TGTGCCAGTACCCCCCCCGGTCGTGGCAATCAGCCCCAGCATTTT. Encoded protein: CASTPPGRGNQPQHF.

The chain links TRBV5-4 to TRBJ1-1; perhaps TRBD1 as D (6 bases). Germline V CDR1 and CDR2: SGHNT, YYREEE (reference sequence). Trimming removed 4 bases from V and 5 bases from J, with 9 bases in between. CDR3 length: 12 residues. The CDR3 reads CASSRQETEAFF. The DNA for the CDR3 is TGTGCCAGCAGCCGACAGGAGACTGAAGCTTTCTTT.

Only one count was recorded for this clone. The genes are TRBV4-1 and TRBJ2-1; 13 nucleotides line up with TRBD2. Trimming took 4 bases from V and 9 from J; bases not matched to a gene: 6. Germline-derived CDR1 and CDR2 are MGHRA and YSYEKL. This CDR3 region has 15 residues. The chain's CDR3 is CASSPRLAGGAEQFF. CDR3 coding DNA: TGCGCCAGCAGCCCACGACTAGCGGGGGGAGCTGAGCAGTTCTTC.

The chain links TRBV10-3 to TRBJ1-2, with unresolved D. Germline CDR1 reads ENHRY; CDR2 reads SYGVKD. This CDR3 is built from 15 residues. Trimming pared 4 bases from V and 2 bases from J, leaving 14 bases between. CDR3 bases: TGTGCCATCAGTGCAAGCCTCGGAGGGAACTATGGCTACACCTTC. Translating it yields CAISASLGGNYGYTF.

The chain couples TRBV6-2 or TRBV6-3 to TRBJ1-5; 9 bases are shared with TRBD1. The junction had 6 bases not matched to a gene; V was cut back by 6 bases and J by 6 bases. CDR1 is MNHEY and CDR2 is SVGEGT in the germline V gene. The length of the CDR3 is 14 residues. For the CDR3, the DNA is TGTGCCAGCAGCTTGACAGGGGGTGTTCAGCCCCAGCATTTT. Its protein is CASSLTGGVQPQHF.

The chain employs TRBV29-1 and TRBJ2-3; D may be TRBD1 (6 bases). Trimming shortened V by 3 bases and J by 6 bases, and 13 bases separated the two germline ends. CDR1 and CDR2 (germline): SQVTM, ANQGSEA. This CDR3 comprises 13 residues. Written as DNA, the CDR3 is TGCAGCGTTGATCTACAGGGTTCCGATACGCAGTATTTT. This translates into CSVDLQGSDTQYF.

The V gene is TRBV10-3, the J gene TRBJ1-4, with 11 bases matching TRBD1. The germline V gene has CDR1 ENHRY and CDR2 SYGVKD. The CDR3 covers 15 residues. V gave up 4 bases and J gave up 3 bases; unmatched junction bases: 1. CDR3: CAISGGQGANEKLFF. In DNA form, the CDR3 reads TGTGCCATCAGTGGGGGACAGGGGGCTAATGAAAAACTGTTTTTT.

The genes are TRBV12-3 or TRBV12-4 and TRBJ1-1, with a tentative D call TRBD1 (5 bases). V was cut by 3 bases and J by 7 bases, with 6 bases left in between. The CDR3 totals 11 residues. CDR3 nucleotides: TGTGCCAGCAGTTTTAGGGGTGAAGCTTTCTTT. Protein product: CASSFRGEAFF.

The rearrangement joins TRBV6-6 to TRBJ1-4, with a tentative D call TRBD1 (5 bases). The germline V gene encodes CDR1 MNHNY and CDR2 SVGAGI (reference sequence). V dropped 2 bases and J dropped 8 bases, with 18 bases sitting between them. The CDR3 is 16 residues long. The CDR3 coding sequence is TGTGCCAGCAGTTACCGAAAAGGGGTCCAGAAAGAAAAACTGTTTTTT. Translated: CASSYRKGVQKEKLFF.

This clone was recorded once. The V and J genes are TRBV10-2 and TRBJ2-7; the match to TRBD1 covers 7 bases. Germline assignment: CDR1 WSHSY and CDR2 SAAADI. The CDR3 runs 15 residues. The J segment lost 0 bases and the V segment lost 5 bases, leaving 7 bases of the junction unmatched. The CDR3 region has the DNA TGCGCCAGCAGTCCCGGACAGGCCAGCTCCTACGAGCAGTACTTC. It yields the protein CASSPGQASSYEQYF.

This clone was detected once. The chain links TRBV24-1 to TRBJ1-1, with 8 bases lining up with TRBD1. CDR3 length: 16 residues. V lost 3 bases, J lost 4 bases, and 9 bases stayed unmatched. Per the germline V gene, CDR1 is KGHDR and CDR2 is SFDVKD. CDR3: CATSDLRTGRVTEAFF. The CDR3, as DNA: TGTGCCACCAGTGATCTGCGGACAGGGAGGGTCACTGAAGCTTTCTTT.

V gene TRBV6-1 combines with J gene TRBJ1-1, with D unresolved. Trimming pared 5 bases from V and 0 bases from J, leaving 7 bases between. The V gene's germline CDR1 is MNHNS and CDR2 SASEGT. The CDR3 has 13 amino acids. CDR3 protein: CASSTHMNTEAFF. CDR3 sequence (DNA): TGTGCCAGCAGTACCCACATGAACACTGAAGCTTTCTTT.

The chain employs TRBV12-3 or TRBV12-4 and TRBJ1-1, with D possibly matching TRBD1 (5 bases). Deletions cut 4 bases from V and 12 bases from J, with 15 bases between. CDR3 length: 12 amino acids. The CDR3 nucleotides are TGTGCCAGCAGTTCGGAGCCGGGGGACTCTTTCTTT. Encoded protein: CASSSEPGDSFF.

V gene TRBV7-2 combines with J gene TRBJ2-7; D is unresolved. CDR1 is SGHTA and CDR2 is FQGNSA in the germline V gene. The germline V and J ends were trimmed by 3 bases and 2 bases, with 11 bases remaining between them. The CDR3 is made up of 14 amino acids. The CDR3 reads CASSFAPPPYEQYF. The CDR3 coding sequence is TGTGCCAGCAGCTTCGCACCCCCCCCCTACGAGCAGTACTTC. Looking up the rest from reference TRBV7-2 and TRBJ2-7 gives the full variable domain: GAGVSQSPSNKVTEKGKDVELRCDPISGHTALYWYRQSLGQGLEFLIYFQGNSAPDKSGLPSDRFSAERTGGSVSTLTIQRTQQEDSAVYLCASSFAPPPYEQYFGPGTRLTVT.

This chain uses TRBV3-1 (or the pseudogene TRBV3-2) with TRBJ2-1; a possible D gene is TRBD1 (7 bases). Germline assignment: CDR1 LGHDT and CDR2 YNNKEL (reference sequence). Trimming took off 4 bases at V and 0 bases at J, with 10 bases between the two ends. This CDR3 spans 15 amino acids. The CDR3 DNA sequence: TGTGCCAGCAGCCTCCAGGGGGGCTCCTACAATGAGCAGTTCTTC. Protein product: CASSLQGGSYNEQFF.

V gene TRBV7-9 combines with J gene TRBJ2-2, with 9 bases aligning to TRBD1. Losses at the gene ends were 7 bases for V and 5 bases for J; bases not matched to a gene: 8. Per the germline V gene, CDR1 is SEHNR and CDR2 is FQNEAQ (reference sequence). The CDR3 runs to 15 residues. The CDR3 DNA reads as TGTGCCAGCATAAGTTGGACAGGGGCAACCGGGGAGCTGTTTTTT. Protein: CASISWTGATGELFF.

The DNA for the CDR3 is TGTGCCAGCAGCGTTAGCTATGGCTACACCTTC. Its translation: CASSVSYGYTF. This chain joins TRBV7-9 and TRBJ1-2; D remains ambiguous. Trimming pared 5 bases from V and 4 bases from J, leaving 5 bases between. Germline assignment: CDR1 SEHNR and CDR2 FQNEAQ (reference sequence). The CDR3 contains 11 residues.

V and J are TRBV20-1 and TRBJ2-7, with 7 bases matching TRBD1. After removal of 3 bases from V and 6 bases from J, the junction contained 14 bases not matched to a gene. The CDR3 is 15 residues long. Germline V gene data show CDR1 as DFQATT and CDR2 as SNEGSKA (reference sequence). CDR3: CSASPPDRDGSEQYF. The DNA for the CDR3 is TGCAGTGCTAGTCCCCCTGACAGGGATGGAAGCGAGCAGTACTTC.

This chain joins TRBV7-2 and TRBJ2-3, with 11 bases lining up with TRBD1. Trimming took 5 bases from V and 5 from J; bases not matched to a gene: 15. Germline lookup yields CDR1 SGHTA and CDR2 FQGNSA. This CDR3 contains 18 residues. Here the CDR3 DNA reads TGTGCCAGCAGCAAGCGCGTACTTGGACAGGGGGCGTTAGATACGCAGTATTTT. Translating gives CASSKRVLGQGALDTQYF.

The CDR3 sequence is CASSPGSLQETQYF. Written as DNA, the CDR3 is TGCGCCAGCAGCCCCGGCAGCCTTCAAGAGACCCAGTACTTC. The chain carries TRBV5-1 and TRBJ2-5, with D hard to call. V gave up 4 bases and J gave up 2 bases, with 12 bases separating them. Germline CDR1 and CDR2: SGHRS and YFSETQ. The CDR3 is 14 residues long.

V and J are TRBV6-5 and TRBJ2-1; no clear D. CDR1 and CDR2 from the germline V gene are MNHEY and SVGAGI. The CDR3 is 13 residues long. The V and J ends lost 5 bases and 4 bases respectively, with 9 bases between them. The CDR3: CASSPLRYNEQFF. In DNA form, the CDR3 reads TGTGCCAGCAGTCCCCTCAGGTACAATGAGCAGTTCTTC.

This rearrangement joins TRBV5-1 to TRBJ1-2; D is undetermined. In germline, CDR1 is SGHRS, CDR2 YFSETQ. The CDR3 runs to 13 residues. V was pared by 0 bases and J by 8 bases, with 11 bases between. DNA for the CDR3: TGCGCCAGCAGCTTGGGAACAGTGGGAGGCTACACCTTC. It yields the protein CASSLGTVGGYTF.

The gene calls are TRBV23-1 and TRBJ1-5; 8 bases are a match to TRBD1. Being an ORF, TRBV23-1 has a function that is uncertain. The CDR3 consists of 21 residues. The trim removed 2 bases at V and 7 bases at J, leaving 25 bases unmatched. CDR3 DNA sequence: TGCGCCAGCAGTCAACACCCATACGGACAGGGAGAGACTTCCTTTTTACAGCCCCAGCATTTT. This encodes CASSQHPYGQGETSFLQPQHF.